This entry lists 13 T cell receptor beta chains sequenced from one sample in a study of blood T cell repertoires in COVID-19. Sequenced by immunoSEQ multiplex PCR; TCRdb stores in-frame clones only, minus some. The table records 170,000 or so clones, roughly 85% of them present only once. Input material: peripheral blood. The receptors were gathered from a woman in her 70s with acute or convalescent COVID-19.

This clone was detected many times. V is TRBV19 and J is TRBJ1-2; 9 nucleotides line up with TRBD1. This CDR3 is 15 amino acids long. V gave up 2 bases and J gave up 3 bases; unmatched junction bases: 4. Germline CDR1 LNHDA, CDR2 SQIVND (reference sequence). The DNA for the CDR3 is TGTGCCAGTAGTATAAGGACAGGGGAGGACTATGGCTACACCTTC. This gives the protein CASSIRTGEDYGYTF.

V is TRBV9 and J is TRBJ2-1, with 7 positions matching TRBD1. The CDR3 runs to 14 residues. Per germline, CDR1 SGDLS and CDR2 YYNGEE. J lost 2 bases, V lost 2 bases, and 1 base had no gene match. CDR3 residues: CASSVGTAYNEQFF. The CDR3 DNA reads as TGTGCCAGCAGCGTTGGGACAGCCTACAATGAGCAGTTCTTC.

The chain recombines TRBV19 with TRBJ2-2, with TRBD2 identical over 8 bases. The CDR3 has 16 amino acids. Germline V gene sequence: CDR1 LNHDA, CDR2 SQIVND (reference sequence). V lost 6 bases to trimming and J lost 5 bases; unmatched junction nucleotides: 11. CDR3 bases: TGTGCCAGTAGCGTGCTTGCGGGAGGTCGGACCGGGGAGCTGTTTTTT. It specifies CASSVLAGGRTGELFF.

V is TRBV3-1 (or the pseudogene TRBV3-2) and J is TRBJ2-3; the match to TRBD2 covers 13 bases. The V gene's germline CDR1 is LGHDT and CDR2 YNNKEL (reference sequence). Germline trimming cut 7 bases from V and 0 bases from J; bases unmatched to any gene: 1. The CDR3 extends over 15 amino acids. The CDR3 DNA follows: TGTGCCAGCAAGGGACTAGCGGGAAGCACAGATACGCAGTATTTT. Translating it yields CASKGLAGSTDTQYF.

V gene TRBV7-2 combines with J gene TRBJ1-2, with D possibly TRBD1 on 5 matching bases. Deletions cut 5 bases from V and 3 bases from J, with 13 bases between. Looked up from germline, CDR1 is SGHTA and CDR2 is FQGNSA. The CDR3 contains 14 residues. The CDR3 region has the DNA TGTGCCAGCAGCAGCGACAGAGCTTACTATGGCTACACCTTC. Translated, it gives CASSSDRAYYGYTF. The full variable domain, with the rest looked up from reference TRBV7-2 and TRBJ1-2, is GAGVSQSPSNKVTEKGKDVELRCDPISGHTALYWYRQSLGQGLEFLIYFQGNSAPDKSGLPSDRFSAERTGGSVSTLTIQRTQQEDSAVYLCASSSDRAYYGYTFGSGTRLTVV.

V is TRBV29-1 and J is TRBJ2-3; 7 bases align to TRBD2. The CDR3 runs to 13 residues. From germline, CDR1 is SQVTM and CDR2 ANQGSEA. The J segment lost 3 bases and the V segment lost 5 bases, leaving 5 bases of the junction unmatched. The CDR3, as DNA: TGCAGCGTTAAACTAGCGCTAACAGATACGCAGTATTTT. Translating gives CSVKLALTDTQYF.

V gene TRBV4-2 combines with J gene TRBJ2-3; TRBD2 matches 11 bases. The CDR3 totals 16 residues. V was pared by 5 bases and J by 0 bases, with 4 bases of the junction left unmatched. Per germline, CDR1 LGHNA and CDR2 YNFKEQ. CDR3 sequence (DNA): TGTGCCAGCAGCACCCGGACTAGCGGGAGCACAGATACGCAGTATTTT. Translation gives CASSTRTSGSTDTQYF.

CDR3 in DNA: TGTGCCAGTAGTATCACGGCGAACACCGGGGAGCTGTTTTTT. Amino acid sequence: CASSITANTGELFF. J is TRBJ2-2 and V is TRBV19; D is uncertain. The germline gives CDR1 LNHDA, CDR2 SQIVND (reference sequence). This CDR3 contains 14 residues. V lost 3 bases, J lost 0 bases, and 5 bases lay in between.

The CDR3, as DNA: TGTGCCAGCAGCCAGACAGAAGGGGAAAAACTGTTTTTT. The encoded protein is CASSQTEGEKLFF. The chain is built from TRBV3-1 (or the pseudogene TRBV3-2) and TRBJ1-4, with D possibly matching TRBD1 (5 bases). V gave up 3 bases and J gave up 8 bases, with 10 bases separating them. Per germline, CDR1 LGHDT and CDR2 YNNKEL (reference sequence). This CDR3 is built from 13 residues.

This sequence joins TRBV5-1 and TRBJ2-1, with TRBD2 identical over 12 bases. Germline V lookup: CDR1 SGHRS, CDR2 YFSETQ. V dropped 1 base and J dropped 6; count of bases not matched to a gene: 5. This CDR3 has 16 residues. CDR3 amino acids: CASSLTTSGRTNEQFF. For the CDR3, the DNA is TGCGCCAGCAGCTTGACGACTAGCGGGAGAACCAATGAGCAGTTCTTC.

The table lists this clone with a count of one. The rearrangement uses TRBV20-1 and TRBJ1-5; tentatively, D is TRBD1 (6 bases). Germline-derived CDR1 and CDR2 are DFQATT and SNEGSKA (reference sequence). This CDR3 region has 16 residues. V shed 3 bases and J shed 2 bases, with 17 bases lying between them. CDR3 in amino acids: CSASEAGAGGNQPQHF. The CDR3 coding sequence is TGCAGTGCTAGTGAGGCGGGGGCGGGCGGCAATCAGCCCCAGCATTTT.

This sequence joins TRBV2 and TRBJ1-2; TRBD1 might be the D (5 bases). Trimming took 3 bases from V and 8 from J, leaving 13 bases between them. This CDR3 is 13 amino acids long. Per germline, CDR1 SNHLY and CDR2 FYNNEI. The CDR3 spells CASSEGPREGYTF. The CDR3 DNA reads TGTGCCAGCAGTGAGGGGCCTAGGGAAGGCTACACCTTC.

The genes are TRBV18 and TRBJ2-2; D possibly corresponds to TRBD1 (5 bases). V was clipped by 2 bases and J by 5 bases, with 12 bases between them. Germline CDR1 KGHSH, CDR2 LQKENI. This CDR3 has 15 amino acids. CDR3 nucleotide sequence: TGTGCCAGCTCACCAGAACAGGATAAAACCGGGGAGCTGTTTTTT. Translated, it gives CASSPEQDKTGELFF.